Listed below are T cell receptor beta chains from one sample, sequenced in a study of shared clonotypes between healthy human individuals. Generated by immunoSEQ multiplex PCR, the TCRdb table keeps only in-frame clones and is missing some. The data contain under 300,000 clones, under 80% of them seen just once; the ten biggest clones take up over 8.5%. Sequencing was performed on memory CD4+ T cells sorted from blood. The source is a man under 40 in good health. CDR3s include the opening cysteine and the closing phenylalanine or tryptophan. Each record gives: D gene, J gene, V gene, clone size, CDR3 protein, CDR3 DNA. A D gene is named only where the DNA matches it firmly. Clone size, where shown, is once, few, many, or a class for clones that have expanded.

D gene: .
J gene: TRBJ2-1
V gene: TRBV11-2
clone size: .
CDR3 protein: CASSLRAFNEQFF
CDR3 DNA: TGTGCCAGCAGCTTAAGGGCTTTCAATGAGCAGTTCTTC

D gene: .
J gene: TRBJ2-7
V gene: TRBV28
clone size: .
CDR3 protein: CASRQGGGYEQYF
CDR3 DNA: TGTGCCAGCAGACAGGGAGGGGGGTACGAGCAGTACTTC

D gene: TRBD2
J gene: TRBJ2-1
V gene: TRBV7-9
clone size: .
CDR3 protein: CASNRGESNLNEQFF
CDR3 DNA: TGTGCCAGCAACCGGGGGGAGTCAAACCTCAATGAGCAGTTCTTC

D gene: TRBD1
J gene: TRBJ1-5
V gene: TRBV28
clone size: .
CDR3 protein: CASSTPGQGHQPQHF
CDR3 DNA: TGTGCCAGCTCAACCCCGGGACAGGGACACCAGCCCCAGCATTTT

D gene: .
J gene: TRBJ1-2
V gene: TRBV7-9
clone size: .
CDR3 protein: CASSQVGTLSLTF
CDR3 DNA: TGTGCCAGCAGCCAGGTGGGAACCCTTTCTCTCACCTTC

D gene: .
J gene: TRBJ1-1
V gene: TRBV18
clone size: .
CDR3 protein: CASSLWTDTEAFF
CDR3 DNA: TGTGCCAGCTCACTTTGGACAGACACTGAAGCTTTCTTT

D gene: .
J gene: TRBJ2-7
V gene: TRBV11-2
clone size: .
CDR3 protein: CASSLGQYRDEQYF
CDR3 DNA: TGTGCCAGCAGTCTAGGACAGTACCGGGACGAGCAGTACTTC

D gene: .
J gene: TRBJ2-1
V gene: TRBV6-5
clone size: .
CDR3 protein: CASRQGFEQFF
CDR3 DNA: TGTGCCAGCAGGCAGGGATTTGAGCAGTTCTTC

D gene: TRBD1
J gene: TRBJ1-1
V gene: TRBV28
clone size: .
CDR3 protein: CASSRQPGTGLEAFF
CDR3 DNA: TGTGCCAGCAGTCGGCAGCCCGGGACAGGTCTTGAAGCTTTCTTT

D gene: .
J gene: TRBJ2-3
V gene: TRBV5-4
clone size: .
CDR3 protein: CASSSPWGGRTDTQYF
CDR3 DNA: TGTGCCAGCAGCTCCCCTTGGGGGGGGCGGACAGATACGCAGTATTTT

D gene: TRBD1
J gene: TRBJ1-5
V gene: TRBV9
clone size: once
CDR3 protein: CASSVSGQENQPQHF
CDR3 DNA: TGTGCCAGCAGCGTCTCGGGACAGGAAAATCAGCCCCAGCATTTT

D gene: .
J gene: TRBJ1-5
V gene: TRBV19
clone size: few
CDR3 protein: CASSRGLKYKLDQPQHF
CDR3 DNA: TGTGCCAGTAGTAGGGGACTAAAATATAAGCTAGATCAGCCCCAGCATTTT

D gene: .
J gene: TRBJ2-7
V gene: TRBV9
clone size: .
CDR3 protein: CASSDRQDSYEQYF
CDR3 DNA: TGTGCCAGCAGTGACCGACAGGACTCCTACGAGCAGTACTTC

D gene: .
J gene: TRBJ2-5
V gene: TRBV7-2
clone size: .
CDR3 protein: CASRSGQVGETQYF
CDR3 DNA: TGTGCCAGCAGATCAGGTCAGGTGGGGGAGACCCAGTACTTC

D gene: .
J gene: TRBJ1-5
V gene: TRBV28
clone size: many
CDR3 protein: CASSLTRPGEEPQHF
CDR3 DNA: TGTGCCAGCAGTTTGACAAGGCCGGGTGAGGAGCCCCAGCATTTT

D gene: TRBD2
J gene: TRBJ2-3
V gene: TRBV7-7
clone size: .
CDR3 protein: CASSQTSGRDTQYF
CDR3 DNA: TGTGCTAGCAGCCAGACTAGCGGTAGAGATACGCAGTATTTT

D gene: .
J gene: TRBJ2-5
V gene: TRBV5-1
clone size: .
CDR3 protein: CASSQTRSRERRGETQYF
CDR3 DNA: TGCGCCAGCAGCCAGACTAGATCTCGGGAGAGACGGGGAGAGACCCAGTACTTC

D gene: .
J gene: TRBJ1-5
V gene: TRBV14
clone size: .
CDR3 protein: CASSAGLNQPQHF
CDR3 DNA: TGTGCCAGCAGCGCAGGGCTCAATCAGCCCCAGCATTTT

D gene: TRBD2
J gene: TRBJ2-3
V gene: TRBV18
clone size: .
CDR3 protein: CASSLEAGAGRADTQYF
CDR3 DNA: TGTGCCAGCTCACTTGAGGCGGGAGCCGGGAGGGCGGATACGCAGTATTTT

D gene: TRBD2
J gene: TRBJ2-3
V gene: TRBV7-6
clone size: few
CDR3 protein: CASSLGGGKREVLTDTQYF
CDR3 DNA: TGTGCCAGCAGCTTAGGGGGGGGCAAGCGGGAGGTACTCACAGATACGCAGTATTTT

D gene: .
J gene: TRBJ2-6
V gene: TRBV7-6
clone size: .
CDR3 protein: CASSPFPASGSGANVLTF
CDR3 DNA: TGTGCCAGCAGCCCCTTTCCCGCGAGTGGATCTGGGGCCAACGTCCTGACTTTC

D gene: TRBD1
J gene: TRBJ2-7
V gene: TRBV18
clone size: once
CDR3 protein: CASSKNSLGQGEQQYF
CDR3 DNA: TGTGCCAGCTCAAAGAATTCGCTCGGACAGGGGGAACAGCAGTACTTC

D gene: .
J gene: TRBJ1-5
V gene: TRBV5-6
clone size: .
CDR3 protein: CASSFSGGPNQPQHF
CDR3 DNA: TGTGCCAGCAGCTTCAGCGGGGGCCCCAATCAGCCCCAGCATTTT

D gene: .
J gene: TRBJ1-1
V gene: TRBV7-3
clone size: .
CDR3 protein: CASSKRRGAAEAFF
CDR3 DNA: TGTGCCAGCAGCAAGAGACGGGGGGCGGCTGAAGCTTTCTTT

D gene: .
J gene: TRBJ2-3
V gene: TRBV11-2
clone size: once
CDR3 protein: CASSLSIADTQYF
CDR3 DNA: TGTGCCAGCAGCTTGAGTATCGCAGATACGCAGTATTTT

D gene: .
J gene: TRBJ2-7
V gene: TRBV7-8
clone size: .
CDR3 protein: CASSLEPGPYEQYF
CDR3 DNA: TGTGCCAGCAGCTTAGAGCCAGGGCCCTACGAGCAGTACTTC

D gene: .
J gene: TRBJ2-5
V gene: TRBV5-4
clone size: .
CDR3 protein: CASSSREQLQETQYF
CDR3 DNA: TGTGCCAGCAGCTCCCGGGAACAATTACAAGAGACCCAGTACTTC

D gene: TRBD2
J gene: TRBJ2-1
V gene: TRBV11-2
clone size: few
CDR3 protein: CASSLWASGDEQFF
CDR3 DNA: TGTGCCAGCAGCTTATGGGCTAGCGGGGATGAGCAGTTCTTC

D gene: .
J gene: TRBJ1-5
V gene: TRBV14
clone size: .
CDR3 protein: CASSLGVNQPQHF
CDR3 DNA: TGTGCCAGCAGCCTAGGGGTAAATCAGCCCCAGCATTTT

D gene: TRBD1
J gene: TRBJ2-7
V gene: TRBV5-1
clone size: .
CDR3 protein: CASSSQGYGEQYF
CDR3 DNA: TGCGCCAGCAGCTCACAGGGGTACGGCGAGCAGTACTTC

D gene: TRBD1
J gene: TRBJ2-7
V gene: TRBV27
clone size: .
CDR3 protein: CASSSPTGLRSTSSYEQYF
CDR3 DNA: TGTGCCAGCAGTTCCCCGACAGGGCTGAGATCTACTAGCTCCTACGAGCAGTACTTC

D gene: TRBD1
J gene: TRBJ1-2
V gene: TRBV20-1
clone size: few
CDR3 protein: CSATGTGGYTF
CDR3 DNA: TGCAGTGCTACCGGGACAGGAGGCTACACCTTC

D gene: .
J gene: TRBJ2-2
V gene: TRBV6-1
clone size: .
CDR3 protein: CAILQGRGTGELFF
CDR3 DNA: TGTGCCATACTTCAGGGACGTGGCACCGGGGAGCTGTTTTTT

D gene: TRBD2
J gene: TRBJ2-1
V gene: TRBV5-1
clone size: .
CDR3 protein: CASSPGTSGILFNEQFF
CDR3 DNA: TGCGCCAGCAGCCCGGGGACTAGCGGGATCCTTTTTAATGAGCAGTTCTTC

D gene: .
J gene: TRBJ2-5
V gene: TRBV6-1
clone size: .
CDR3 protein: CASSGSYSVQETQYF
CDR3 DNA: TGTGCCAGCAGTGGATCCTATTCGGTCCAAGAGACCCAGTACTTC

D gene: .
J gene: TRBJ1-2
V gene: TRBV2
clone size: .
CDR3 protein: CASSQGIRYGYTF
CDR3 DNA: TGTGCCAGCAGCCAGGGGATAAGGTATGGCTACACCTTC

D gene: TRBD2
J gene: TRBJ2-1
V gene: TRBV5-5
clone size: .
CDR3 protein: CASSLGHSGRASYNEQFF
CDR3 DNA: TGTGCCAGCAGCTTGGGTCATAGCGGGAGGGCCTCGTACAATGAGCAGTTCTTC

D gene: .
J gene: TRBJ2-1
V gene: TRBV29-1
clone size: .
CDR3 protein: CSAQVNEQFF
CDR3 DNA: TGCAGCGCACAGGTTAATGAGCAGTTCTTC

D gene: .
J gene: TRBJ2-3
V gene: TRBV27
clone size: .
CDR3 protein: CASSLFSGTDTQYF
CDR3 DNA: TGTGCCAGCAGTTTATTTAGCGGCACAGATACGCAGTATTTT

D gene: .
J gene: TRBJ2-3
V gene: TRBV14
clone size: .
CDR3 protein: CASSQEPRQEPRTDTQYF
CDR3 DNA: TGTGCCAGCAGCCAAGAACCTCGACAGGAACCACGCACAGATACGCAGTATTTT

D gene: .
J gene: TRBJ2-3
V gene: TRBV27
clone size: .
CDR3 protein: CASSTDTRVDTQYF
CDR3 DNA: TGTGCCAGCAGCACAGACACTCGGGTGGATACGCAGTATTTT

D gene: TRBD2
J gene: TRBJ2-5
V gene: TRBV9
clone size: .
CDR3 protein: CASRHPAGVQETQYF
CDR3 DNA: TGTGCCAGCAGGCACCCAGCGGGAGTACAAGAGACCCAGTACTTC

D gene: .
J gene: TRBJ2-2
V gene: TRBV18
clone size: .
CDR3 protein: CASSPTREHTGELFF
CDR3 DNA: TGTGCCAGCTCACCTACCCGGGAACACACCGGGGAGCTGTTTTTT

D gene: TRBD1
J gene: TRBJ2-3
V gene: TRBV6-5
clone size: .
CDR3 protein: CASKTGGQRNTQYF
CDR3 DNA: TGTGCCAGCAAGACAGGGGGCCAGAGAAATACGCAGTATTTT

D gene: TRBD1
J gene: TRBJ2-7
V gene: TRBV7-2
clone size: .
CDR3 protein: CASSLIYRGFPPPYEQYF
CDR3 DNA: TGTGCCAGCAGCTTAATCTACAGGGGGTTTCCCCCCCCCTACGAGCAGTACTTC

D gene: TRBD1
J gene: TRBJ2-1
V gene: TRBV5-6
clone size: few
CDR3 protein: CASSLNRGLAGNEQFF
CDR3 DNA: TGTGCCAGCAGCTTGAACAGGGGGCTAGCTGGCAATGAGCAGTTCTTC

D gene: .
J gene: TRBJ2-5
V gene: TRBV6-5
clone size: .
CDR3 protein: CASSYANGVQETQYF
CDR3 DNA: TGTGCCAGCAGTTACGCGAATGGGGTACAAGAGACCCAGTACTTC

D gene: .
J gene: TRBJ1-4
V gene: TRBV7-2
clone size: .
CDR3 protein: CASSLAFGEKLFF
CDR3 DNA: TGTGCCAGCAGCTTAGCTTTTGGGGAAAAACTGTTTTTT